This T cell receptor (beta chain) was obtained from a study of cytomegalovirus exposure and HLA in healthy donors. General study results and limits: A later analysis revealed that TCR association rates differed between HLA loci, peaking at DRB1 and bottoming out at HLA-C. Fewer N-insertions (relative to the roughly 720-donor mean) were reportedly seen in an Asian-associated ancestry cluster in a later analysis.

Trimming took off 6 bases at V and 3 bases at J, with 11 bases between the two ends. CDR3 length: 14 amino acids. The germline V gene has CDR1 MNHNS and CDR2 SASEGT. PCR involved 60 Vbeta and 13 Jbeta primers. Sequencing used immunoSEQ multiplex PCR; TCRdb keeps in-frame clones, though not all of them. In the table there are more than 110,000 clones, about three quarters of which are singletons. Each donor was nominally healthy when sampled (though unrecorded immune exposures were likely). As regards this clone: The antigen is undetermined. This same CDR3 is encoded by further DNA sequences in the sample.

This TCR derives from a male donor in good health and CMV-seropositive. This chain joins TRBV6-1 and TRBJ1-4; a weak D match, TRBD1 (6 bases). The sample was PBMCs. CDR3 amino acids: CASRLTGSNEKLFF. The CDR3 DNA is TGTGCCAGCAGATTGACAGGATCTAATGAAAAACTGTTTTTT.